The next 20 T cell receptor beta chains were all read from a single sample in a study of human T cells and chemical hapten exposure. TCRdb re-analysed the RACE reads in MiXCR, keeping a single row per CDR3 protein. The table shows nearly 85,000 distinct CDR3 sequences, with approximately 10% occurring only once. This sample's time point: patch test 2, 6 weeks after DPC sensitization. Treatment indicated: therapeutic diphenylcyclopropenone sensitization with weekly scalp DPC. Specimen: whole blood, collected in connection with sensitization to the hapten diphenylcyclopropenone (DPC). Receptor source: a man younger than 35 with alopecia areata. Some clones in this sample may be carry-over from other donors' samples.

This clonotype was seen only a few times. The CDR3 spells CASSTLLGVNQPQHF. The CDR3, as DNA: TGTGCCAGTAGTACCCTGTTGGGAGTTAATCAGCCCCAGCATTTT. The gene calls are TRBV19 and TRBJ1-5; D unclear. The CDR3 contains 15 residues. Trimming removed 4 bases at V and 4 bases at J, with 14 bases between. CDR1 LNHDA and CDR2 SQIVND come from the germline V gene (reference sequence).

This clonotype was seen ten or more times. V usage is TRBV11-2 and J usage is TRBJ2-3; 10 bases align to TRBD1. Per the germline V gene, CDR1 is SGHAT and CDR2 is FQNNGV. V was clipped by 3 bases and J by 10 bases; unmatched bases: 4. The CDR3 runs to 13 residues. The CDR3 sequence: CASSFRDRGSQYF. In DNA, the CDR3 is TGTGCCAGCAGCTTTCGGGACAGGGGATCGCAGTATTTT.

The table lists this clonotype with many counts. This chain uses TRBV7-8 with TRBJ2-5; 9 bases match TRBD1. The CDR3 loop spans 16 amino acids. The V gene's germline CDR1 is SGHVS and CDR2 FQNEAQ. After removal of 5 bases from V and 5 bases from J, the junction contained 12 bases not matched to a gene. This chain's CDR3 is CASSPRRTGVGETQYF. The CDR3 region has the DNA TGTGCCAGCAGCCCGCGGCGGACAGGGGTTGGGGAGACCCAGTACTTC.

This clonotype has a handful of counts. This rearrangement joins TRBV20-1 to TRBJ2-5; 7 bases map to TRBD2. V shed 6 bases and J 4 bases; nucleotides not matched to a gene: 20. The germline CDR1 and CDR2 sequences are DFQATT and SNEGSKA (reference sequence). The CDR3 contains 17 residues. The DNA for the CDR3 is TGCAGTGCCCTAGACCCATTAGCGGGCCCTATGGGAGAGACCCAGTACTTC. It encodes CSALDPLAGPMGETQYF.

This clonotype was counted between two and nine times. The genes are TRBV7-6 and TRBJ1-4; unclear D gene. Germline CDR1 is SGHVS and CDR2 is FNYEAQ. The CDR3 has 13 residues. V lost 2 bases and J lost 8, with 9 bases in between. The CDR3 loop is CASSLRAGEKLFF. CDR3 in DNA: TGTGCCAGCAGCTTACGCGCGGGGGAAAAACTGTTTTTT.

This clonotype was detected a few times. The V gene is TRBV9, the J gene TRBJ2-2; D is unclear. The V end was cut by 0 bases, the J end by 4 bases, with 7 bases between. This CDR3 region has 14 residues. Germline V gene data show CDR1 as SGDLS and CDR2 as YYNGEE. CDR3 region: CASSVAIGTGELFF. The CDR3, as DNA: TGTGCCAGCAGCGTAGCTATCGGCACCGGGGAGCTGTTTTTT. Based on the CDR3 plus reference TRBV9 and TRBJ2-2, the full variable domain is DSGVTQTPKHLITATGQRVTLRCSPRSGDLSVYWYQQSLDQGLQFLIQYYNGEERAKGNILERFSAQQFPDLHSELNLSSLELGDSALYFCASSVAIGTGELFFGEGSRLTVL.

This clonotype showed up many times. The chain links TRBV4-3 to TRBJ2-2; D gene uncertain. Trimming removed 1 base at V and 1 base at J, with 7 bases between. The CDR3 is 15 residues long. The germline gives CDR1 LGHNA, CDR2 YSLEER. CDR3 nucleotides: TGCGCCAGCAGCCAAGTAGGGCTGAACACCGGGGAGCTGTTTTTT. It encodes CASSQVGLNTGELFF.

This clonotype was seen ten or more times. A junction end diverges from the germline sequence, so it may reflect a read error. The chain has TRBV20-1 and TRBJ2-1, with 7 bases matching TRBD1. CDR1 and CDR2 (germline): DFQATT, SNEGSKA (reference sequence). The CDR3 length is 13 residues. The CDR3 here is CSAGDRVVNEQFF. CDR3 nucleotide sequence: TGCAGTGCTGGAGACAGGGTAGTCAATGAGCAGTTCTTC.

The J gene is TRBJ2-1, the V gene TRBV13; TRBD1 or TRBD2 may be the D gene (6 bases each). Per germline, CDR1 PRHDT and CDR2 FYEKMQ (reference sequence). The CDR3 contains 15 residues. Trimming removed 2 bases at V and 6 bases at J, with 14 bases between. CDR3 sequence: CASSLRRGSLNEQFF. CDR3 bases: TGTGCCAGCAGCTTAAGGAGGGGGAGTCTCAATGAGCAGTTCTTC.

This clonotype has more than one count but fewer than ten. The V gene is TRBV12-3 or TRBV12-4, the J gene TRBJ2-1, with 7 positions matching TRBD2. The V segment lost 3 bases and the J segment 8 bases; nucleotides outside the gene matches: 7. The CDR3 sequence is 14 residues long. CDR3 protein: CASSLSSGQHEQFF. CDR3 nucleotide sequence: TGTGCCAGCAGTTTGTCTAGCGGCCAGCATGAGCAGTTCTTC.

The chain joins TRBV28 to TRBJ2-7, with D hard to call. The CDR3 runs to 10 residues. The germline V gene encodes CDR1 MDHEN and CDR2 SYDVKM. V was trimmed by 3 bases and J by 10 bases, leaving 7 bases between them. As DNA, the CDR3 is TGTGCCAGCAGTTTGGAGAGCCAGTACGTC. Translated, it gives CASSLESQYV.

This chain joins TRBV2 and TRBJ1-4, with TRBD1 identical over 9 bases. The CDR3 covers 13 residues. CDR1 and CDR2 (germline): SNHLY, FYNNEI. V trimming: 6 bases; J trimming: 8 bases; junction bases outside the gene matches: 4. This chain's CDR3 is CASRRDRDEKLFF. The CDR3 DNA is TGTGCCAGCAGGAGGGACAGGGACGAAAAACTGTTTTTT.

This clonotype was observed many times. This chain links TRBV6-2 or TRBV6-3 with TRBJ1-1, with D unclear. The V and J ends lost 2 bases and 2 bases respectively, with 6 bases between them. CDR3 length equals 13 residues. Germline V gene lookup returns CDR1 MNHEY and CDR2 SVGEGT. The CDR3 sequence: CASSYRVNTEAFF. The DNA of the CDR3 is TGTGCCAGCAGTTACAGGGTAAACACTGAAGCTTTCTTT.

This chain links TRBV28 with TRBJ2-7; no clear D. The CDR3 sequence is 14 residues long. With 2 bases removed from V and 0 bases from J, the gap between germline ends came to 8 bases. Germline V gene lookup returns CDR1 MDHEN and CDR2 SYDVKM. CDR3: CASSLAGRSYEQYF. Written as DNA, the CDR3 is TGTGCCAGCAGTTTAGCCGGACGCTCCTACGAGCAGTACTTC. Full variable domain (remainder filled in from reference TRBV28 and TRBJ2-7): DVKVTQSSRYLVKRTGEKVFLECVQDMDHENMFWYRQDPGLGLRLIYFSYDVKMKEKGDIPEGYSVSREKKERFSLILESASTNQTSMYLCASSLAGRSYEQYFGPGTRLTVT.

This clonotype was picked up a small number of times. In DNA form, the CDR3 reads TGTGCCAGCAGCTCCGACAGGGGGCATTGGCAAGAGACCCAGTACTTC. Translation gives CASSSDRGHWQETQYF. J is TRBJ2-5 and V is TRBV7-2; TRBD1 aligns across 10 bases. V trimming: 4 bases; J trimming: 2 bases; junction bases outside the gene matches: 7. This CDR3 spans 16 amino acids. Germline V gene data show CDR1 as SGHTA and CDR2 as FQGNSA. The complete variable domain, with remaining parts taken from reference TRBV7-2 and TRBJ2-5, reads GAGVSQSPSNKVTEKGKDVELRCDPISGHTALYWYRQSLGQGLEFLIYFQGNSAPDKSGLPSDRFSAERTGGSVSTLTIQRTQQEDSAVYLCASSSDRGHWQETQYFGPGTRLLVL.

The chain recombines TRBV7-2 with TRBJ2-4, with 8 bases matching TRBD1. Germline V gene data show CDR1 as SGHTA and CDR2 as FQGNSA. This CDR3 contains 15 residues. V lost 5 bases and J lost 5; bases outside the gene matches: 8. The CDR3 sequence: CASSVNRGTENIQYF. CDR3 nucleotides: TGTGCCAGCAGCGTAAACAGGGGGACGGAAAACATTCAGTACTTC.

This clonotype has more than one count but fewer than ten. The chain couples TRBV20-1 to TRBJ2-3; either TRBD1 or TRBD2 may supply D (6 bases each). V lost 7 bases, J lost 0 bases, and 14 bases lay in between. CDR3 length equals 14 residues. Looked up from germline, CDR1 is DFQATT and CDR2 is SNEGSKA (reference sequence). The CDR3 spells CSGGAFTSTDTQYF. The CDR3 nucleotides read TGCAGTGGGGGGGCCTTTACTAGCACAGATACGCAGTATTTT.

The V gene is TRBV20-1, the J gene TRBJ2-5, with D tentatively TRBD2 (7 bases). This CDR3 contains 12 residues. In germline, CDR1 is DFQATT, CDR2 SNEGSKA (reference sequence). The CDR3 spells CSHVAGAETQYF. CDR3 in DNA: TGCAGCCACGTCGCGGGGGCGGAGACCCAGTACTTC.

This clonotype was recorded many times. The rearrangement links TRBV2 to TRBJ1-1, with 8 bases aligning to TRBD1. The CDR3 loop spans 15 amino acids. The V segment lost 2 bases and the J segment 7 bases; nucleotides outside the gene matches: 9. The germline V gene encodes CDR1 SNHLY and CDR2 FYNNEI. The CDR3 loop is CASSEKDRGVGEAFF. CDR3 coding DNA: TGTGCCAGCAGTGAAAAAGACAGGGGAGTAGGTGAAGCTTTCTTT. Looking up the rest from reference TRBV2 and TRBJ1-1 gives the full variable domain: EPEVTQTPSHQVTQMGQEVILRCVPISNHLYFYWYRQILGQKVEFLVSFYNNEISEKSEIFDDQFSVERPDGSNFTLKIRSTKLEDSAMYFCASSEKDRGVGEAFFGQGTRLTVV.

This chain links TRBV19 with TRBJ1-5, with D tentatively TRBD1 (5 bases). The V and J ends lost 6 bases and 4 bases respectively, with 16 bases between them. CDR1 and CDR2 (germline): LNHDA, SQIVND (reference sequence). The CDR3 length is 15 residues. For the CDR3, the DNA is TGTGCCAGTAGCCCCATGAGGGGTACAAATCAGCCCCAGCATTTT. The encoded protein is CASSPMRGTNQPQHF.